The 31 T cell receptor beta chains listed next were all sequenced from one sample in a study of T cell responses to AZD1222 COVID-19 vaccine. TCRdb's copy holds only in-frame clones and misses some; the assay was immunoSEQ multiplex PCR. Counted here are roughly 130,000 clones, less than 95% occurring once; the ten biggest clones make up around 2.8%. The sample consisted of peripheral blood, taken on day 0 of AZD1222 vaccination. These receptors were obtained from an adult in good health.

V usage is TRBV27 and J usage is TRBJ2-4; no clear D. This CDR3 spans 16 amino acids. Trimming stripped 8 bases from V and 1 base from J, with 18 bases between. Germline-derived CDR1 and CDR2 are MNHEY and SMNVEV (reference sequence). CDR3 sequence: CASVNLGSGAKNIQYF. The CDR3 bases are TGTGCCAGCGTTAATTTAGGGTCCGGTGCCAAAAACATTCAGTACTTC.

Here the CDR3 reads CASSFPYGQGDYEQYF. CDR3 coding DNA: TGTGCCAGCAGCTTCCCTTATGGACAGGGTGACTACGAGCAGTACTTC. This chain joins TRBV11-3 and TRBJ2-7; 8 nucleotides agree with TRBD1. Germline loops: CDR1 SGHNT, CDR2 YENEEA. This CDR3 comprises 16 residues. Germline trimming cut 3 bases from V and 3 bases from J; bases unmatched to any gene: 10.

This rearrangement joins TRBV28 to TRBJ1-5; no clear D gene. Germline CDR1 MDHEN, CDR2 SYDVKM. V gave up 2 bases and J gave up 10 bases, with 18 bases separating them. CDR3 length: 15 amino acids. The CDR3 sequence is CASSLIWILTGPQHF. The CDR3 DNA sequence: TGTGCCAGCAGTTTAATATGGATCCTAACGGGACCCCAGCATTTT.

The genes are TRBV3-1 (or the pseudogene TRBV3-2) and TRBJ1-1; 7 nucleotides agree with TRBD1. There are 13 residues in the CDR3. CDR1 is LGHDT, CDR2 YNNKEL, per germline (reference sequence). V shed 4 bases and J 4 bases; nucleotides not matched to a gene: 3. The CDR3, as DNA: TGTGCCAGCAGCCCTCGACAGGGCACTGAAGCTTTCTTT. Translation: CASSPRQGTEAFF.

A few counts support this clone. The chain has TRBV2 and TRBJ2-7; a possible D gene is TRBD1 (6 bases). V lost 11 bases and J 0 bases, leaving 11 bases between the germline ends. This CDR3 has 12 residues. Germline values: CDR1 SNHLY, CDR2 FYNNEI. The CDR3 nucleotides read TGTGCCCTGAAGGGGGTCTCCTACGAGCAGTACTTC. This encodes CALKGVSYEQYF.

V is TRBV19 and J is TRBJ2-2; no clear D. CDR3 length: 14 amino acids. Looked up from germline, CDR1 is LNHDA and CDR2 is SQIVND (reference sequence). V lost 5 bases and J lost 5, with 12 bases in between. The CDR3 DNA reads as TGTGCCAGTAGTTACAGACGGCTGACCGGGGAGCTGTTTTTT. Amino acids: CASSYRRLTGELFF.

This chain links TRBV30 with TRBJ1-6, with D hard to call. The germline V gene has CDR1 GTSNPN and CDR2 SVGIG (reference sequence). V was trimmed by 7 bases and J by 11 bases, leaving 12 bases between them. The CDR3 has 11 residues. CDR3 DNA sequence: TGTGCCTCCCGGTGGGGTCCACCCCTCCACTTT. This encodes CASRWGPPLHF.

The CDR3 DNA reads as TGTGCCAGCAGTTTATCAGGGGTTGGAAATCAGCCCCAGCATTTT. This encodes CASSLSGVGNQPQHF. The chain has TRBV28 and TRBJ1-5; D is possibly TRBD1 (6 bases). Germline V CDR1 and CDR2: MDHEN, SYDVKM. V lost 1 base and J lost 4, with 11 bases in between. There are 15 residues in the CDR3.

The chain employs TRBV5-1 and TRBJ2-1, with 8 bases identical to TRBD2. The trim removed 4 bases at V and 10 bases at J, leaving 10 bases unmatched. In germline, CDR1 is SGHRS, CDR2 YFSETQ. The CDR3 is made up of 14 amino acids. CDR3: CASSTTGLEWEQFF. The CDR3 nucleotides read TGCGCCAGCAGCACCACGGGACTAGAATGGGAGCAGTTCTTC.

This sequence joins TRBV11-3 and TRBJ2-3, with 9 bases lining up with TRBD2. The junction had 4 bases not matched to a gene; V was cut back by 2 bases and J by 4 bases. In germline, CDR1 is SGHNT, CDR2 YENEEA. The CDR3 sequence is 15 residues long. The CDR3 loop is CASSLRGGGSDTQYF. The DNA of the CDR3 is TGTGCCAGCAGCTTACGCGGGGGGGGTTCAGATACGCAGTATTTT.

CDR3 sequence (DNA): TGTGCAATTGCCTTGGAGGTAACTGAAGCTTTCTTT. It is translated as CAIALEVTEAFF. This chain uses TRBV2 with TRBJ1-1; no clear D. The CDR3 sequence is 12 residues long. The germline V gene encodes CDR1 SNHLY and CDR2 FYNNEI.

Turning to this clone: The junction does not match germline at one end; this may be a read error. The chain combines TRBV4-2 with TRBJ1-5; D remains ambiguous. This CDR3 region has 17 residues. Germline V gives CDR1 LGHNA, CDR2 YNFKEQ. The CDR3: CASTQGSTQASNQPQHF. The CDR3 bases are TGTGCCAGCACCCAAGGGTCCACCCAAGCTAGCAATCAGCCCCAGCATTTT.

The genes are TRBV11-1 and TRBJ2-5; 8 nucleotides line up with TRBD2. CDR1 and CDR2 from the germline V gene are SGHAT and FQDESV (reference sequence). The CDR3 runs to 15 residues. V lost 5 bases, J lost 6 bases, and 11 bases stayed unmatched. This chain's CDR3 is CASSNYRGGVKTQYF. Written as DNA, the CDR3 is TGTGCCAGCAGCAACTATCGGGGGGGCGTCAAGACCCAGTACTTC.

V and J are TRBV6-4 and TRBJ2-7; no definite D call. Trimming took off 3 bases at V and 4 bases at J, with 1 base between the two ends. This CDR3 spans 10 amino acids. Germline-derived CDR1 and CDR2 are MRHNA and SNTAGT. CDR3 nucleotide sequence: TGTGCCAGCAGTGAATACGAGCAGTACTTC. Translated: CASSEYEQYF.

This clone was detected only a few times. The V call is TRBV5-1, the J call TRBJ1-2; TRBD1 aligns across 10 bases. The trim removed 0 bases at V and 8 bases at J, leaving 4 bases unmatched. The CDR3 runs 14 residues. Germline CDR1 SGHRS, CDR2 YFSETQ. Here the CDR3 DNA reads TGCGCCAGCAGCTTGGACGACAGGGGGCGAGGCTACACCTTC. Its translation: CASSLDDRGRGYTF.

In its sample, this clone was seen a few times. V and J are TRBV12-3 or TRBV12-4 and TRBJ1-2; D uncertain. There are 13 residues in the CDR3. V lost 2 bases and J lost 4, with 8 bases in between. In nucleotides, the CDR3 is TGTGCCAGCAGTTTACCCAGCGTCTATGGCTACACCTTC. Translation gives CASSLPSVYGYTF.

This CDR3 reads CASSQFLAGADNEQFF. The CDR3 nucleotides read TGTGCCAGCTCGCAGTTCCTAGCGGGAGCAGACAATGAGCAGTTCTTC. The V gene is TRBV18, the J gene TRBJ2-1; 10 bases are a match to TRBD2. CDR1 is KGHSH and CDR2 is LQKENI in the germline V gene. This CDR3 has 16 residues. J lost 5 bases, V lost 6 bases, and 10 bases had no gene match.

The chain carries TRBV4-2 and TRBJ1-3; D not certain. The CDR3 spans 14 residues. V lost 0 bases, J lost 2 bases, and 5 bases lay in between. CDR1 and CDR2 (germline): LGHNA, YNFKEQ. CDR3 residues: CASSQDLTGNTIYF. DNA of the CDR3: TGTGCCAGCAGCCAAGACCTCACTGGAAACACCATATATTTT.

The CDR3 DNA is TGTGCCAGCAGCCAAAATAACGGTGGCTACACCTTC. Its translation: CASSQNNGGYTF. The chain links TRBV3-1 (or the pseudogene TRBV3-2) to TRBJ1-2; D is unresolved. Trimming shortened V by 2 bases and J by 7 bases, and 8 bases separated the two germline ends. The CDR3 has 12 amino acids. CDR1 and CDR2 (germline): LGHDT, YNNKEL (reference sequence).

J is TRBJ2-2 and V is TRBV28; 8 nucleotides line up with TRBD2. Germline CDR1 MDHEN, CDR2 SYDVKM. This CDR3 spans 14 amino acids. Trimming cost V 10 bases and J 4 bases; bases outside gene matches: 8. CDR3 sequence: CATRGGALTGELFF. CDR3 nucleotides: TGTGCCACCCGGGGGGGGGCACTCACCGGGGAGCTGTTTTTT.

This clone was detected only once. V is TRBV4-2 and J is TRBJ1-2; D gene uncertain. Germline assignment: CDR1 LGHNA and CDR2 YNFKEQ. CDR3 length: 16 amino acids. Between the trimmed V and J ends, which lost 1 base and 2 bases, there was a span of 14 bases. The CDR3 coding sequence is TGTGCCAGCAGCCAAGGGTTAGTGGGCGGGAACTATGGCTACACCTTC. Protein sequence: CASSQGLVGGNYGYTF.

The chain recombines TRBV7-9 with TRBJ2-1, with TRBD2 matching over 14 bases. The V gene end was trimmed by 6 bases and the J gene end by 5 bases; junction bases not matched to a gene: 9. CDR3 length: 17 amino acids. CDR1 SEHNR and CDR2 FQNEAQ come from the germline V gene (reference sequence). Written as DNA, the CDR3 is TGTGCCAGCAGTTCGACTAGCGGGAGGGCCCCTAACAATGAGCAGTTCTTC. Its protein is CASSSTSGRAPNNEQFF.

V gene TRBV11-3 combines with J gene TRBJ2-5; the D gene is possibly TRBD2 (5 bases). Germline V gene data show CDR1 as SGHNT and CDR2 as YENEEA. Trimming took off 1 base at V and 3 bases at J, with 9 bases between the two ends. The CDR3 covers 14 residues. The CDR3 nucleotides read TGTGCCAGCAGCTTAGGGTACGGGGAAGAGACCCAGTACTTC. Translating gives CASSLGYGEETQYF.

This sequence joins TRBV9 and TRBJ2-2; D gene ambiguous. V lost 1 base, J lost 6 bases, and 4 bases lay in between. The CDR3 is 12 amino acids. Germline assignment: CDR1 SGDLS and CDR2 YYNGEE. In DNA, the CDR3 is TGTGCCAGCAGCGTATACGCCGGGGAGCTGTTTTTT. Translation: CASSVYAGELFF.

The chain couples TRBV11-2 to TRBJ1-5; D may be TRBD1 (6 bases). This CDR3 has 15 residues. V lost 1 base and J lost 5, with 12 bases in between. CDR1 and CDR2 from the germline V gene are SGHAT and FQNNGV. For the CDR3, the DNA is TGTGCCAGCAGCTTAGGTCTTCGGGGGCATCAGCCCCAGCATTTT. Its translation is CASSLGLRGHQPQHF.

This chain connects TRBV2 to TRBJ2-7; D unclear. The CDR3 sequence is 12 residues long. With 10 bases removed from V and 5 bases from J, the gap between germline ends came to 15 bases. Per the germline V gene, CDR1 is SNHLY and CDR2 is FYNNEI. CDR3 sequence reads: CATSSGGDEQYF. In nucleotides, the CDR3 is TGTGCCACAAGCTCAGGTGGCGACGAGCAGTACTTC.

The chain recombines TRBV28 with TRBJ2-7; D call uncertain. Looked up from germline, CDR1 is MDHEN and CDR2 is SYDVKM. The CDR3 is made up of 14 amino acids. V lost 2 bases and J lost 7, with 15 bases in between. The CDR3 sequence: CASSLNEKGREQYF. The CDR3 DNA sequence: TGTGCCAGCAGTTTAAATGAAAAAGGGCGAGAGCAGTACTTC.

The rearrangement links TRBV9 to TRBJ1-2; TRBD1 agrees at 11 bases. The CDR3 runs 15 residues. Germline CDR1 and CDR2: SGDLS and YYNGEE. V lost 4 bases and J lost 4; bases outside the gene matches: 6. The CDR3 here is CASSSPGQGGYGYTF. The CDR3 region has the DNA TGTGCCAGCAGCTCACCGGGACAGGGGGGCTATGGCTACACCTTC.

The rearrangement links TRBV11-2 to TRBJ2-2; tentatively, D is TRBD2 (5 bases). The ends were cut back, 5 bases at V and 6 bases at J, with 10 bases in the middle. CDR1 and CDR2 (germline): SGHAT, FQNNGV. The CDR3 is made up of 13 amino acids. CDR3 in amino acids: CASSQKLAGELFF. In nucleotides, the CDR3 is TGTGCCAGCAGCCAAAAACTAGCCGGGGAGCTGTTTTTT.

The gene calls are TRBV7-2 and TRBJ1-5; 8 nucleotides match TRBD1. CDR3 size: 14 residues. Trimming removed 5 bases from V and 4 bases from J; junction bases left unmatched: 4. The germline CDR1 and CDR2 sequences are SGHTA and FQGNSA. The CDR3 coding sequence is TGTGCCAGCAGCCCGGACAGGGTGAATCAGCCCCAGCATTTT. Translating it yields CASSPDRVNQPQHF.

J is TRBJ1-1 and V is TRBV2, with D possibly matching TRBD1 (6 bases). Germline V gene lookup returns CDR1 SNHLY and CDR2 FYNNEI. The length of the CDR3 is 13 residues. Trimming cost V 6 bases and J 1 base, with 9 bases left between them. The CDR3 bases are TGTGCCAGCAGAAAGGGACAGAACACTGAAGCTTTCTTT. Its translation: CASRKGQNTEAFF.